Below, 8 T cell receptor beta chains from the same sample are listed, as sequenced in a study of T cells in Graves' hyperthyroidism and ophthalmopathy. TCR beta CDR3 region amplification was performed from RNA transcripts. A first-round RT-PCR of the TCR CDR3 used the HTBI primer set. Using its own MiXCR run on the multiplex PCR reads, TCRdb lists one record per CDR3 protein. The table has about 260,000 distinct CDR3 sequences, about 16% seen once. The sequenced sample was blood. All receptors come from a young woman with Graves' ophthalmopathy.

This clonotype turned up a few times. V gene TRBV19 combines with J gene TRBJ1-1, with D possibly matching TRBD1 (6 bases). This CDR3 has 14 residues. Germline V lookup: CDR1 LNHDA, CDR2 SQIVND (reference sequence). The V end was cut by 7 bases, the J end by 0 bases, with 12 bases between. As DNA, the CDR3 is TGTGCCAGTACCCCGGGGGCCGTGAACACTGAAGCTTTCTTT. Translation gives CASTPGAVNTEAFF.

This clonotype was counted ten times or more. The V and J genes are TRBV7-3 and TRBJ1-1, with D possibly TRBD1 on 5 matching bases. The CDR3 is made up of 14 amino acids. The germline V gene has CDR1 SGHTA and CDR2 FQGTGA. Trimming cost V 2 bases and J 4 bases, with 11 bases left between them. In DNA form, the CDR3 reads TGTGCCAGCAGCTTACAGGGAGGGTTCACTGAAGCTTTCTTT. Amino acid sequence: CASSLQGGFTEAFF.

This clonotype was counted many times. V and J are TRBV7-2 and TRBJ1-1, with D tentatively TRBD1 (6 bases). Germline-derived CDR1 and CDR2 are SGHTA and FQGNSA. CDR3 length: 13 amino acids. V was clipped by 5 bases and J by 13 bases, with 20 bases between them. CDR3 sequence: CASSRLGRDKLFF. DNA for the CDR3: TGTGCCAGCAGCCGGCTCGGCCGGGACAAGCTTTTCTTT.

This chain joins TRBV5-4 and TRBJ2-7, with 9 bases identical to TRBD2. The V gene end was trimmed by 0 bases and the J gene end by 3 bases; junction bases not matched to a gene: 4. There are 15 residues in the CDR3. Germline V gives CDR1 SGHNT, CDR2 YYREEE (reference sequence). This CDR3 is CASSLVAGVDYEQYF. The CDR3 nucleotides are TGTGCCAGCAGCTTGGTAGCGGGAGTGGACTACGAGCAGTACTTC.

At least ten counts were recorded for this clonotype. The chain couples TRBV10-3 to TRBJ1-5; TRBD1 matches 7 bases. CDR3 size: 13 residues. V was clipped by 10 bases and J by 3 bases; unmatched bases: 6. Germline CDR1 is ENHRY and CDR2 is SYGVKD. As DNA, the CDR3 is TGTGCCACCGGGACAGCCTCCAATCAGCCCCAGCATTTT. This codes for CATGTASNQPQHF.

V is TRBV4-1 and J is TRBJ1-5; 11 bases line up with TRBD1. This CDR3 is 15 amino acids long. V was pared by 4 bases and J by 5 bases, with 4 bases of the junction left unmatched. The germline V gene encodes CDR1 MGHRA and CDR2 YSYEKL. The CDR3 nucleotides are TGCGCCAGCAGCCTGGGACAGGGGGAATATCAGCCCCAGCATTTT. As protein: CASSLGQGEYQPQHF.

The sample holds many counts of this clonotype. The chain links TRBV14 to TRBJ2-7, with D possibly being TRBD2 (6 bases). With 5 bases removed from V and 3 bases from J, the gap between germline ends came to 11 bases. The CDR3 spans 13 residues. Germline CDR1 and CDR2: SGHDN and FVKESK. CDR3 sequence reads: CASSWQGGYEQYF. The CDR3 nucleotides are TGTGCCAGCAGCTGGCAGGGAGGCTACGAGCAGTACTTC.

This clonotype has a handful of counts. This chain links TRBV27 with TRBJ2-2, with no clear D. The ends were cut back, 5 bases at V and 5 bases at J, with 15 bases in the middle. From germline, CDR1 is MNHEY and CDR2 SMNVEV (reference sequence). This CDR3 is built from 15 residues. As DNA, the CDR3 is TGTGCCAGCAGTCCGACCCCAGGATTTACCGGGGAGCTGTTTTTT. Its protein is CASSPTPGFTGELFF.